One and the same sample provided the 28 T cell receptor beta chains below, sequenced in a study of vaccination and CD4 T cells after COVID-19. An Oncomine TCR Beta short-read assay was used to sequence the DNA from cultured CD4+ T cells. TCRdb analysed the PCR reads with MiXCR anew, one entry per CDR3 protein. This table has roughly 10,000 distinct CDR3 sequences, around two thirds appearing once. Their cognate antigens are unknown. Documented treatment: approximately 9-day PBMC culture with coronavirus spike peptide pools or control peptides (ViraFEST assay). Input material: CD4+ T cells from blood, cultured in vitro. The receptors were gathered from a human donor who had recovered from COVID-19.

The chain links TRBV7-7 to TRBJ2-5; 8 bases are a match to TRBD1. Germline V gene lookup returns CDR1 SSHAT and CDR2 FNYEAQ (reference sequence). V shed 2 bases and J 2 bases; nucleotides not matched to a gene: 4. CDR3 length: 15 amino acids. CDR3 DNA: TGTGCCAGCAGCTTACAGGGGGCCGGACAAGAGACCCAGTACTTC. Translation gives CASSLQGAGQETQYF.

The chain recombines TRBV6-1 with TRBJ2-7, with 7 positions matching TRBD1. There are 13 residues in the CDR3. Germline-derived CDR1 and CDR2 are MNHNS and SASEGT. With V trimmed by 6 bases and J by 6 bases, 8 bases remained unmatched. DNA of the CDR3: TGTGCCAGCAGCCCGACAGGGTTCGGCGAGCAGTACTTC. This sequence encodes CASSPTGFGEQYF.

The chain uses TRBV28 and TRBJ2-7, with 9 nucleotides matching TRBD2. With 6 bases clipped from V and 3 bases from J, the junction kept 12 bases outside the gene matches. CDR3 length equals 16 residues. The V gene's germline CDR1 is MDHEN and CDR2 SYDVKM. The DNA for the CDR3 is TGTGCCAGCAGCCCGCTCGTTAGCGGGAGTAGCTACGAGCAGTACTTC. Amino acid sequence: CASSPLVSGSSYEQYF.

The V call is TRBV7-7, the J call TRBJ2-1, with 7 positions matching TRBD2. J lost 0 bases, V lost 5 bases, and 13 bases had no gene match. Germline lookup yields CDR1 SSHAT and CDR2 FNYEAQ (reference sequence). The CDR3 is 18 residues long. The CDR3 DNA follows: TGTGCCAGCAGCGCTGGACTAGTGGGAGGTCCCTCCTACAATGAGCAGTTCTTC. Encoded protein: CASSAGLVGGPSYNEQFF.

The chain employs TRBV27 and TRBJ2-5; no definite D call. Germline V gives CDR1 MNHEY, CDR2 SMNVEV (reference sequence). The V gene lost 5 bases and the J gene lost 1 base, with 11 bases spanning the gap. This CDR3 contains 14 residues. Here the CDR3 reads CASSGPVGQETQYF. The CDR3 nucleotides read TGTGCCAGCAGTGGGCCGGTGGGCCAAGAGACCCAGTACTTC.

V is TRBV20-1 and J is TRBJ2-7, with D perhaps TRBD1 or TRBD2 (5 bases each). The CDR3 is made up of 16 amino acids. Trimming pared 1 base from V and 3 bases from J, leaving 19 bases between. Per the germline V gene, CDR1 is DFQATT and CDR2 is SNEGSKA (reference sequence). CDR3 nucleotide sequence: TGCAGTGCTAGAGGTAGTTTGGGGGTAACAGTCTACGAGCAGTACTTC. Its protein is CSARGSLGVTVYEQYF.

The rearrangement uses TRBV24-1 and TRBJ1-2, with D unclear. Germline values: CDR1 KGHDR, CDR2 SFDVKD. The CDR3 extends over 14 amino acids. V gave up 2 bases and J gave up 8 bases, with 14 bases separating them. The CDR3 bases are TGTGCCACCAGTGATTCCCCTAGAGTGGGCGGCTACACCTTC. Translated: CATSDSPRVGGYTF.

The chain recombines TRBV6-2 or TRBV6-3 with TRBJ1-6; D perhaps matches TRBD1 (5 bases). Trimming took off 0 bases at V and 7 bases at J, with 10 bases between the two ends. Germline lookup yields CDR1 MNHEY and CDR2 SVGEGT. CDR3 length: 15 amino acids. CDR3 coding DNA: TGTGCCAGCAGTTACTCCTCGCGGGACAATTCACCCCTCCACTTT. It encodes CASSYSSRDNSPLHF.

V gene TRBV20-1 combines with J gene TRBJ1-5; possible D gene TRBD1, 6 bases. Deletions cut 3 bases from V and 1 base from J, with 16 bases between. The CDR3 covers 16 residues. CDR1 and CDR2 from the germline V gene are DFQATT and SNEGSKA (reference sequence). The CDR3 region is CSARRVQGGSNQPQHF. In DNA, the CDR3 is TGCAGTGCTAGGAGGGTACAGGGCGGGAGCAATCAGCCCCAGCATTTT.

The chain links TRBV27 to TRBJ2-1; 7 bases line up with TRBD1. Unmatched junction bases numbered 12, after V lost 7 bases and J lost 15 bases. The CDR3 sequence is 12 residues long. Germline lookup yields CDR1 MNHEY and CDR2 SMNVEV (reference sequence). CDR3 DNA sequence: TGTGCCAGCAAACAATCCAGGGGGTACGCGTTCTTC. The encoded protein is CASKQSRGYAFF.

J is TRBJ2-5 and V is TRBV27; 11 bases line up with TRBD2. Losses at the gene ends were 3 bases for V and 2 bases for J; bases not matched to a gene: 8. This CDR3 region has 17 residues. The germline gives CDR1 MNHEY, CDR2 SMNVEV (reference sequence). CDR3: CASSFSPLAGGQETQYF. The CDR3 nucleotides read TGTGCCAGCAGTTTCTCCCCCTTAGCGGGAGGGCAAGAGACCCAGTACTTC.

V is TRBV28 and J is TRBJ1-1; D is unclear. CDR3 size: 12 residues. V dropped 5 bases and J dropped 6 bases, with 10 bases sitting between them. The germline gives CDR1 MDHEN, CDR2 SYDVKM. CDR3 nucleotides: TGTGCCAGCAGTAGCACCGAAGCTGAAGCTTTCTTT. It codes for CASSSTEAEAFF.

V and J are TRBV20-1 and TRBJ1-1; the D is unclear. CDR3 length: 13 residues. V gave up 0 bases and J gave up 7 bases, with 12 bases separating them. Germline-derived CDR1 and CDR2 are DFQATT and SNEGSKA (reference sequence). CDR3 nucleotide sequence: TGCAGTGCTAGAGATCCCCGAGGCCTTGAAGCTTTCTTT. Its translation is CSARDPRGLEAFF.

This clonotype has just one count. The chain joins TRBV19 to TRBJ1-1; 10 bases match TRBD1. Germline values: CDR1 LNHDA, CDR2 SQIVND (reference sequence). The ends lost 4 bases at V and 4 bases at J; junction bases unmatched: 3. CDR3 length: 14 amino acids. The CDR3 nucleotides read TGTGCCAGTAGTAGCAGACAGGGGGCCACTGAAGCTTTCTTT. Its translation: CASSSRQGATEAFF. The whole variable domain, remainder taken from reference TRBV19 and TRBJ1-1, is DGGITQSPKYLFRKEGQNVTLSCEQNLNHDAMYWYRQDPGQGLRLIYYSQIVNDFQKGDIAEGYSVSREKKESFPLTVTSAQKNPTAFYLCASSSRQGATEAFFGQGTRLTVV.

The chain recombines TRBV7-2 with TRBJ2-5; TRBD2 aligns across 11 bases. V trimming: 1 base; J trimming: 5 bases; junction bases outside the gene matches: 9. The CDR3 spans 17 residues. Germline CDR1 reads SGHTA; CDR2 reads FQGNSA. CDR3 in DNA: TGTGCCAGCAGCTTAGGAGGGCTAGCGGGAGGTAGGGAGACCCAGTACTTC. It codes for CASSLGGLAGGRETQYF.

The chain is built from TRBV6-2 or TRBV6-3 and TRBJ1-2; D is ambiguous. Trimming stripped 2 bases from V and 6 bases from J, with 7 bases between. This CDR3 region has 12 residues. The germline V gene has CDR1 MNHEY and CDR2 SVGEGT. The CDR3 sequence: CASSYVADGYTF. The CDR3 region has the DNA TGTGCCAGCAGTTACGTGGCTGATGGCTACACCTTC.

The rearrangement uses TRBV7-9 and TRBJ2-7, with D possibly TRBD1 on 5 matching bases. This CDR3 has 14 residues. Germline V gene data show CDR1 as SEHNR and CDR2 as FQNEAQ (reference sequence). Trimming left V 0 bases short and J 4 bases short, with 10 bases between. In DNA form, the CDR3 reads TGTGCCAGCAGCTTAGCTGGACACCAGTACGAGCAGTACTTC. Protein sequence: CASSLAGHQYEQYF.

The chain recombines TRBV27 with TRBJ2-2; D is unresolved. V was pared by 1 base and J by 6 bases, with 6 bases between. Germline-derived CDR1 and CDR2 are MNHEY and SMNVEV (reference sequence). The CDR3 sequence is 13 residues long. This CDR3 is CASSLFVSGELFF. CDR3 DNA sequence: TGTGCCAGCAGTTTATTTGTCTCCGGGGAGCTGTTTTTT.

This clonotype was picked up one time. The V and J genes are TRBV7-2 and TRBJ1-6, with TRBD1 as a possible D gene (6 bases). V was clipped by 5 bases and J by 5 bases, with 16 bases between them. The CDR3 has 16 residues. Germline lookup yields CDR1 SGHTA and CDR2 FQGNSA. The CDR3 DNA sequence: TGTGCCAGCAGCCCTCGGGGGGGCGCAGATAATTCACCCCTCCACTTT. It is translated as CASSPRGGADNSPLHF.

CDR3 DNA: TGCGCCAGCAGCTTGGACGGTGACACTGAAGCTTTCTTT. Its protein is CASSLDGDTEAFF. The chain couples TRBV5-1 to TRBJ1-1; D gene unclear. The CDR3 has 13 residues. Germline CDR1 reads SGHRS; CDR2 reads YFSETQ. Trimming left V 0 bases short and J 3 bases short, with 6 bases between.

This clonotype is judged large. The chain employs TRBV6-5 and TRBJ1-5; D not resolved. Germline CDR1 reads MNHEY; CDR2 reads SVGAGI. Between the trimmed V and J ends, which lost 0 bases and 0 bases, there was a span of 15 bases. This CDR3 contains 18 residues. CDR3 nucleotides: TGTGCCAGCAGTTACTCGAGCAGAGTTCTCTATAGCAATCAGCCCCAGCATTTT. It yields the protein CASSYSSRVLYSNQPQHF.

V gene TRBV24-1 combines with J gene TRBJ1-2; maybe TRBD1 (6 bases). The germline gives CDR1 KGHDR, CDR2 SFDVKD. CDR3 length: 17 amino acids. V was cut by 4 bases and J by 4 bases, with 21 bases left in between. The CDR3 loop is CATSDSTRQDTAYGYTF. The CDR3, as DNA: TGTGCCACCAGTGACTCGACCCGACAGGATACGGCCTATGGCTACACCTTC.

Concerning this clonotype itself: One end of the junction varies from germline; a read error may be responsible. The V call is TRBV7-2, the J call TRBJ1-5; no reliable D call. Germline CDR1 and CDR2: SGHTA and FQGNSA. The CDR3 has 16 amino acids. In nucleotides, the CDR3 is TGCGCCAGCAGCCAAGAGACGACATCCCGAGGTCAGCCCCAGCATTTT. Translating gives CASSQETTSRGQPQHF.

The V gene is TRBV20-1, the J gene TRBJ2-2; D could derive from TRBD1 or TRBD2 (6 bases each). CDR3 length: 16 amino acids. Per the germline V gene, CDR1 is DFQATT and CDR2 is SNEGSKA (reference sequence). Trimming removed 3 bases at V and 4 bases at J, with 18 bases between. The CDR3 reads CSARRRGLVTTGELFF. The DNA of the CDR3 is TGCAGTGCTAGGCGCCGGGGGCTAGTTACCACCGGGGAGCTGTTTTTT.

The J gene is TRBJ1-2, the V gene TRBV28; D is perhaps TRBD1 (6 bases). CDR1 and CDR2 from the germline V gene are MDHEN and SYDVKM. The CDR3 extends over 15 amino acids. Trimming left V 5 bases short and J 5 bases short, with 18 bases between. The CDR3 DNA reads TGTGCCAGCAGTCAGCCGGGACAAATAAATTATGGCTACACCTTC. Protein sequence: CASSQPGQINYGYTF.

This clonotype showed up just a few times. This chain joins TRBV20-1 and TRBJ1-1; a possible D gene is TRBD1 (6 bases). The CDR3 runs 14 residues. Deletions cut 3 bases from V and 1 base from J, with 12 bases between. CDR1 is DFQATT, CDR2 SNEGSKA, per germline (reference sequence). The CDR3 is CSASFTGPNTEAFF. In DNA form, the CDR3 reads TGCAGTGCTAGCTTTACAGGGCCGAACACTGAAGCTTTCTTT.

This rearrangement joins TRBV5-4 to TRBJ2-6, with D unclear. CDR1 is SGHNT, CDR2 YYREEE, per germline (reference sequence). The CDR3 is 15 amino acids. With 0 bases removed from V and 4 bases from J, the gap between germline ends came to 8 bases. CDR3 in DNA: TGTGCCAGCAGCTTGGTGGGGTCCGGGGCCAACGTCCTGACTTTC. Its translation: CASSLVGSGANVLTF.

This clonotype has just one count. The chain links TRBV5-1 to TRBJ1-2; 7 bases are shared with TRBD1. V gave up 4 bases and J gave up 7 bases; unmatched junction bases: 7. The CDR3 extends over 13 amino acids. Germline V lookup: CDR1 SGHRS, CDR2 YFSETQ. CDR3 in DNA: TGCGCCAGCAGCCCACAGGGGAGGGGTGGCTACACCTTC. Its protein is CASSPQGRGGYTF.